These 5 T cell receptor beta chains originate from one sample sequenced in a study of technical replicates of blood from several donors. This table comes from immunoSEQ multiplex PCR, and its TCRdb copy is limited to in-frame clones, with some not included. The data show more than 75,000 clones, 96% seen once. Sample: T cells isolated from PBMCs. These receptors originate from a human donor in good health.

This rearrangement joins TRBV15 to TRBJ2-4, with TRBD1 identical over 8 bases. V shed 0 bases and J 7 bases; nucleotides not matched to a gene: 2. Germline loops: CDR1 LNHNV, CDR2 YYDKDF (reference sequence). CDR3 length equals 14 residues. The chain's CDR3 is CATSRDGQGNIQYF. The CDR3 DNA reads TGTGCCACCAGCAGAGATGGACAGGGTAACATTCAGTACTTC.

V usage is TRBV19 and J usage is TRBJ2-3, with TRBD1 matching 7 bases. The CDR3 contains 14 residues. V dropped 5 bases and J dropped 7; count of bases not matched to a gene: 9. CDR1 is LNHDA, CDR2 SQIVND, per germline (reference sequence). The CDR3 region has the DNA TGTGCCAGTAGTGGGGACAGAGAGTTAAATACGCAGTATTTT. Amino acids: CASSGDRELNTQYF.

CDR3: CASNTIRDTRYNEQFF. CDR3 nucleotides: TGTGCCAGTAATACAATCCGGGACACACGCTACAATGAGCAGTTCTTC. The rearrangement joins TRBV28 to TRBJ2-1; the D gene is possibly TRBD1 (6 bases). Per germline, CDR1 MDHEN and CDR2 SYDVKM. The CDR3 extends over 16 amino acids. V was trimmed by 9 bases and J by 3 bases, leaving 21 bases between them. The full variable domain, its missing parts supplied by reference TRBV28 and TRBJ2-1, is DVKVTQSSRYLVKRTGEKVFLECVQDMDHENMFWYRQDPGLGLRLIYFSYDVKMKEKGDIPEGYSVSREKKERFSLILESASTNQTSMYLCASNTIRDTRYNEQFFGPGTRLTVL.

The gene calls are TRBV7-3 and TRBJ2-3; the D gene is possibly TRBD2 (5 bases). CDR1 SGHTA and CDR2 FQGTGA come from the germline V gene. Deletions cut 2 bases from V and 2 bases from J, with 8 bases between. The CDR3 sequence is 14 residues long. CDR3 in amino acids: CASSLAGPTDTQYF. The CDR3 nucleotides are TGTGCCAGCAGCTTAGCGGGCCCCACAGATACGCAGTATTTT.

The rearrangement uses TRBV10-3 and TRBJ2-1; D is perhaps TRBD2 (5 bases). The CDR3 consists of 14 residues. V was trimmed by 4 bases and J by 7 bases, leaving 14 bases between them. Germline V CDR1 and CDR2: ENHRY, SYGVKD. CDR3 loop: CAISVYSAENEQFF. The CDR3 DNA is TGTGCCATCAGTGTATATAGCGCCGAAAATGAGCAGTTCTTC.